The T cell receptor beta chain described here comes from a study of blood T cell repertoires in COVID-19. Clones were read by immunoSEQ multiplex PCR, and TCRdb kept only the in-frame ones, dropping some. This table has about 250,000 clones, about 89% appearing once. This clone has a handful of counts. After removal of 5 bases from V and 2 bases from J, the junction contained 6 bases not matched to a gene. Germline V gives CDR1 PRHDT, CDR2 FYEKMQ (reference sequence). CDR3 length: 16 amino acids. This clonotype was obtained from a woman aged 40-49 years who had recovered from COVID-19. V and J are TRBV13 and TRBJ2-7; 13 nucleotides agree with TRBD2. Sequencing was carried out using peripheral blood. CDR3 sequence reads: CASSPGLAGAPYEQYF. The CDR3 region has the DNA TGTGCCAGCAGCCCCGGACTAGCGGGAGCCCCCTACGAGCAGTACTTC.